Sequencing of this T cell receptor beta chain was carried out in a study of blood T cell repertoires in COVID-19. For the study at large: Donors in the United States, Italy and Spain gave samples during acute or convalescent COVID-19. T cells, B-cell-depleted T cells, or PBMCs provided the cDNA or gDNA that served as material.

Study processing details: Reference gene primer amplification gave estimated nucleated cell counts. This table comes from immunoSEQ multiplex PCR, and its TCRdb copy is limited to in-frame clones, with some not included. Clonal size and the V and J genes are those of that table, whereas D and trimming came from the DNA. The sample has roughly 30,000 clones, roughly 80% seen once; the top ten hold more than 15%. V was clipped by 4 bases and J by 0 bases; unmatched bases: 1. This CDR3 region has 15 residues. Germline CDR1 LGHDT, CDR2 YNNKEL (reference sequence). This sequence was found in an older woman with acute or convalescent COVID-19. The V gene is TRBV3-1 (or the pseudogene TRBV3-2), the J gene TRBJ2-2, with 8 bases that match TRBD1. Sequenced: peripheral blood. The CDR3 reads CASSPGGSNTGELFF. CDR3 DNA sequence: TGTGCCAGCAGCCCAGGGGGCTCGAACACCGGGGAGCTGTTTTTT.